These 10 T cell receptor beta chains were all obtained from the same sample, sequenced in a study of preoperative IRX-2 immunotherapy in early breast cancer. As to treatment: preoperative locoregional IRX-2 cytokine immunotherapy. The table came from immunoSEQ multiplex PCR; TCRdb's copy has only in-frame clones and leaves some out. This table has roughly 40,000 clones, around 77% appearing once. The material sequenced was tumor tissue, taken after IRX-2 immunotherapy. These receptors were taken from a human donor with breast cancer.

V and J are TRBV19 and TRBJ2-7, with TRBD2 identical over 7 bases. The CDR3 consists of 16 residues. The V and J ends lost 6 bases and 0 bases, in that order; junction bases with no gene match: 11. Germline assignment: CDR1 LNHDA and CDR2 SQIVND (reference sequence). The CDR3 DNA is TGTGCCAGTAGCCCTCGGCTAGCGGATCCCTCCTACGAGCAGTACTTC. Protein sequence: CASSPRLADPSYEQYF.

V and J are TRBV6-8 and TRBJ1-5, with 7 bases aligning to TRBD1. Germline V gene sequence: CDR1 MNHGY, CDR2 SAAAGT. The CDR3 is 13 amino acids. The junction had 3 bases not matched to a gene; V was cut back by 6 bases and J by 4 bases. In DNA form, the CDR3 reads TGTGCCAGCAGACAGGGGTTTAATCAGCCCCAGCATTTT. It codes for CASRQGFNQPQHF.

This clone was seen only once. The genes are TRBV6-8 and TRBJ2-7; D call uncertain. Trimming pared 5 bases from V and 3 bases from J, leaving 17 bases between. The length of the CDR3 is 15 residues. CDR1 is MNHGY and CDR2 is SAAAGT in the germline V gene. The CDR3, as DNA: TGTGCCAGCAGTGACCTACTACGTTGGGTCTACGAGCAGTACTTC. Translating it yields CASSDLLRWVYEQYF.

J is TRBJ2-7 and V is TRBV12-5; possibly TRBD1 for D (5 bases). Trimming cost V 2 bases and J 2 bases, with 22 bases left between them. The CDR3 is 18 amino acids. The germline V gene has CDR1 LGHNT and CDR2 FRNRAP. The CDR3 sequence: CASGLKKIVSQGTYEQYF. CDR3 DNA sequence: TGTGCTAGTGGTTTGAAGAAGATAGTTTCGCAGGGAACCTACGAGCAGTACTTC.

This chain links TRBV11-3 with TRBJ2-7; either TRBD1 or TRBD2 may supply D (5 bases each). The V end was cut by 3 bases, the J end by 0 bases, with 9 bases between. The CDR3 loop spans 14 amino acids. Germline CDR1 is SGHNT and CDR2 is YENEEA. This chain's CDR3 is CASSFPGSSYEQYF. The CDR3 DNA sequence: TGTGCCAGCAGCTTCCCAGGGAGCTCCTACGAGCAGTACTTC.

The V call is TRBV28, the J call TRBJ2-7; a possible D gene is TRBD1 (5 bases). V lost 4 bases to trimming and J lost 2 bases, with 9 bases between them. Germline loops: CDR1 MDHEN, CDR2 SYDVKM. There are 13 residues in the CDR3. The CDR3 protein is CASSSGSTYEQYF. CDR3 in DNA: TGTGCCAGCAGTTCAGGGTCCACCTACGAGCAGTACTTC.

The rearrangement uses TRBV27 and TRBJ1-1; tentative D call: TRBD1 (5 bases). The CDR3 extends over 13 amino acids. Germline values: CDR1 MNHEY, CDR2 SMNVEV (reference sequence). V lost 5 bases, J lost 4 bases, and 11 bases lay in between. For the CDR3, the DNA is TGTGCCAGCAGTCGCAGGGATGGCACTGAAGCTTTCTTT. Translating gives CASSRRDGTEAFF.

The CDR3 loop reads CASSTGTSASEQYF. The CDR3 nucleotides are TGTGCCAGTAGTACTGGGACCTCCGCCTCCGAGCAGTACTTC. V usage is TRBV19 and J usage is TRBJ2-7; TRBD1 or TRBD2 may be the D gene (5 bases each). CDR3 size: 14 residues. Trimming pared 4 bases from V and 6 bases from J, leaving 16 bases between. Germline V gene lookup returns CDR1 LNHDA and CDR2 SQIVND (reference sequence).

V usage is TRBV11-3 and J usage is TRBJ2-2, with 8 bases matching TRBD1. This CDR3 comprises 16 residues. V lost 4 bases to trimming and J lost 1 base; unmatched junction nucleotides: 5. CDR1 SGHNT and CDR2 YENEEA come from the germline V gene. CDR3 in DNA: TGTGCCAGCAGCTCTTCCGGGACAGGGAACACCGGGGAGCTGTTTTTT. Translated: CASSSSGTGNTGELFF.

This clone rates as medium-sized. The V and J genes are TRBV28 and TRBJ1-2, with TRBD1 identical over 8 bases. V lost 2 bases to trimming and J lost 8 bases; unmatched junction nucleotides: 10. This CDR3 is 15 amino acids long. Per germline, CDR1 MDHEN and CDR2 SYDVKM. CDR3 residues: CASSLGGQGAEGYTF. The CDR3 DNA sequence: TGTGCCAGCAGTTTAGGTGGCCAGGGGGCTGAAGGCTACACCTTC.